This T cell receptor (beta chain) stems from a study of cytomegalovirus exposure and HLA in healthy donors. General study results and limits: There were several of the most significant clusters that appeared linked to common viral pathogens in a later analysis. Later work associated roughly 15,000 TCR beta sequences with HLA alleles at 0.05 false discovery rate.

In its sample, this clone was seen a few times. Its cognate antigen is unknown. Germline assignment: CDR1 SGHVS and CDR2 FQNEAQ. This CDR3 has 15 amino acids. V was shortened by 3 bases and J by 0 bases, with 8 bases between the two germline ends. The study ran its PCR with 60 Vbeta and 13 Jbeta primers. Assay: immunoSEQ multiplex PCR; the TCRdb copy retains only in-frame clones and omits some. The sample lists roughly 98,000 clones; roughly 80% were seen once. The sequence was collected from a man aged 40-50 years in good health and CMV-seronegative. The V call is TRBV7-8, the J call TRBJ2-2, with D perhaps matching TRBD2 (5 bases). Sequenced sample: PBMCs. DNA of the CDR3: TGTGCCAGCAGCTTTAGCGTAACGAACACCGGGGAGCTGTTTTTT. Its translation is CASSFSVTNTGELFF.